This TCR beta chain was captured by sequencing in a study of early T cells in non-severe SARS-CoV-2 infection. Looking at the study overall: From unsorted whole blood, bulk RNA was sequenced, and the chains remained unpaired.

On this clonotype itself: No antigen is known for it.

Study-level findings and limits: Reliance on VDJdb matching favored anti-spike CD8 responses; private and CD4 specificities were missed.

Attachment of unique molecular identifiers to individual cDNA molecules was performed. TCRdb reanalysed the 5' RACE reads using MiXCR and keeps one entry per CDR3 protein. The sample includes some 80,000 distinct CDR3 sequences, 12% of them seen just once. Trimming pared 0 bases from V and 1 base from J, leaving 9 bases between. Germline V gives CDR1 LGHNA, CDR2 YNFKEQ. The CDR3 has 16 residues. The chain links TRBV4-2 to TRBJ2-2; D is perhaps TRBD1 (5 bases). Sample: whole blood. The receptor's source is an adult who was a healthcare worker with PCR-confirmed SARS-CoV-2 infection or an uninfected control (not recorded which). CDR3 nucleotide sequence: TGTGCCAGCAGCCAAGACAAAGGACAGAACACCGGGGAGCTGTTTTTT. It specifies CASSQDKGQNTGELFF.